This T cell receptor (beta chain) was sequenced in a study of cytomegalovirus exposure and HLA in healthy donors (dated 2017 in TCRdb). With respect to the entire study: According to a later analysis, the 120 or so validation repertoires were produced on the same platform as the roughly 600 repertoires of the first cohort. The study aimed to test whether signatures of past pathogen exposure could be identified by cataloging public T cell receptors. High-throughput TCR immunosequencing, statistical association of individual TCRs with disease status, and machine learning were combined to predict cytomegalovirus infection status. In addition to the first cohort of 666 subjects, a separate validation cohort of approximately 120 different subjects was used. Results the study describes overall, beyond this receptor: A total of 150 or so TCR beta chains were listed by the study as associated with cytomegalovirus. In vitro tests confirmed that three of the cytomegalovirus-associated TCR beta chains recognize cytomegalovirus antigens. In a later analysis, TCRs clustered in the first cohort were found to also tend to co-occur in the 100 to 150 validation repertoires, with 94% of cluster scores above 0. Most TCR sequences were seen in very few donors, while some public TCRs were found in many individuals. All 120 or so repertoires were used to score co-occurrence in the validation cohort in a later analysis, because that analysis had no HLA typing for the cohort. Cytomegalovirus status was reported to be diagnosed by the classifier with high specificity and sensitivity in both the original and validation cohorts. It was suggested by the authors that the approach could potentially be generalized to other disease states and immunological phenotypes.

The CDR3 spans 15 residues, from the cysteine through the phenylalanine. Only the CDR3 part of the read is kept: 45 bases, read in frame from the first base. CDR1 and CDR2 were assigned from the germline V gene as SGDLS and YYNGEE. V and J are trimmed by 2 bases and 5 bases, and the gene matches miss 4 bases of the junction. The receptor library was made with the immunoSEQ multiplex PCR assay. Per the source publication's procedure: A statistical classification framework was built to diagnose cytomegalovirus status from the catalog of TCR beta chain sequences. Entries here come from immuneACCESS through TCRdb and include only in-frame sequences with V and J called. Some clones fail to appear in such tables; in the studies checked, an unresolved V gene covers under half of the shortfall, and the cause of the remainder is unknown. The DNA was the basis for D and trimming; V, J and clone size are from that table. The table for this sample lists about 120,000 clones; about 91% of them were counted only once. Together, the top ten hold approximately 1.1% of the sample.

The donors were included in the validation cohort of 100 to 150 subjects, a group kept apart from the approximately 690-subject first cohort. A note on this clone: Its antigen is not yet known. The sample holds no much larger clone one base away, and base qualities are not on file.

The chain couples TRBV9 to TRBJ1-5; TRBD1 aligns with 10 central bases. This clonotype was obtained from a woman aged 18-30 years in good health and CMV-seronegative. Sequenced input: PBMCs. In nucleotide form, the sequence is TGTGCCAGCAGCGTGACAGGGGGCGTGGATCAGCCCCAGCATTTT. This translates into CASSVTGGVDQPQHF. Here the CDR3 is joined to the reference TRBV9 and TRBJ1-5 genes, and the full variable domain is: DSGVTQTPKHLITATGQRVTLRCSPRSGDLSVYWYQQSLDQGLQFLIQYYNGEERAKGNILERFSAQQFPDLHSELNLSSLELGDSALYFCASSVTGGVDQPQHFGDGTRLSIL.